Shown below are 32 T cell receptor beta chains from a single sample sequenced in a study of cytomegalovirus exposure and HLA in healthy donors. PCR primers comprised 60 Vbeta and 13 Jbeta primers. Measured with immunoSEQ multiplex PCR; TCRdb has only the in-frame clones, and not every one. This sample has 200,000 to 250,000 clones, with 70% to 85% found just once. What was sequenced was PBMCs. Source of these receptors: an older woman in good health and CMV-seropositive.

The J gene is TRBJ2-1, the V gene TRBV4-1; TRBD2 might be the D (6 bases). The germline V gene encodes CDR1 MGHRA and CDR2 YSYEKL. The CDR3 is 15 residues long. The V and J ends lost 9 bases and 7 bases respectively, with 22 bases between them. CDR3 bases: TGCGCCAGTCGAATGACCGGGCTAGCGAGGAATGAGCAGTTCTTC. This encodes CASRMTGLARNEQFF.

This clone has just a few counts. The V call is TRBV28, the J call TRBJ1-2, with TRBD1 as a possible D gene (6 bases). The V end lost 4 bases, the J end lost 4 bases, and 13 bases lay between the germline ends. Germline CDR1 MDHEN, CDR2 SYDVKM. The CDR3 is made up of 14 amino acids. The CDR3 sequence is CASSSIQGSYGYTF. The CDR3 nucleotides read TGTGCCAGCAGTTCGATACAGGGTAGCTATGGCTACACCTTC.

The chain combines TRBV9 with TRBJ2-5; D call uncertain. The germline CDR1 and CDR2 sequences are SGDLS and YYNGEE. The CDR3 totals 15 residues. V lost 0 bases and J 4 bases, leaving 13 bases between the germline ends. As DNA, the CDR3 is TGTGCCAGCAGCGTAGCTAATGTCCCCCGAGAGACCCAGTACTTC. It specifies CASSVANVPRETQYF.

This clone occurred once. This sequence joins TRBV29-1 and TRBJ1-2; D is unclear. Trimming took 8 bases from V and 6 from J, leaving 19 bases between them. Germline lookup yields CDR1 SQVTM and CDR2 ANQGSEA. The CDR3 loop spans 13 amino acids. As DNA, the CDR3 is TGCAGCCTAGGAGAGACGTCGGTGGATGGCTACACCTTC. Translating gives CSLGETSVDGYTF.

J is TRBJ2-3 and V is TRBV7-2; 7 nucleotides line up with TRBD2. The V and J ends lost 7 bases and 7 bases, in that order; junction bases with no gene match: 11. The germline V gene encodes CDR1 SGHTA and CDR2 FQGNSA. The CDR3 is made up of 14 amino acids. CDR3 DNA: TGTGCCAGCATTCCCCCCGGGGGGTGGAATACGCAGTATTTT. Translation gives CASIPPGGWNTQYF.

V gene TRBV2 combines with J gene TRBJ1-3; D not resolved. CDR1 is SNHLY, CDR2 FYNNEI, per germline. The CDR3 spans 12 residues. V was trimmed by 7 bases and J by 7 bases, leaving 11 bases between them. In nucleotides, the CDR3 is TGTGCCAGCACCCCGGTGGGCAACACCATATATTTT. It specifies CASTPVGNTIYF.

This sequence joins TRBV5-6 and TRBJ1-5, with D possibly being TRBD1 (5 bases). This CDR3 has 15 residues. Looked up from germline, CDR1 is SGHDT and CDR2 is YYEEEE. V was shortened by 4 bases and J by 6 bases, with 17 bases between the two germline ends. Here the CDR3 DNA reads TGTGCCAGCAGCAGCAGCTGGGGCATGGGTCAGCCCCAGCATTTT. This translates into CASSSSWGMGQPQHF.

The chain combines TRBV5-4 with TRBJ2-1; the D gene is possibly TRBD2 (5 bases). Germline-derived CDR1 and CDR2 are SGHNT and YYREEE (reference sequence). The CDR3 sequence is 15 residues long. Trimming removed 1 base at V and 8 bases at J, with 16 bases between. CDR3 DNA: TGTGCCAGCAGCTTGAACCTAGAAGGGAGCGATGAGCAGTTCTTC. It codes for CASSLNLEGSDEQFF.

This clone was counted only a few times. V usage is TRBV29-1 and J usage is TRBJ1-1; D not certain. Germline V lookup: CDR1 SQVTM, CDR2 ANQGSEA. V was clipped by 7 bases and J by 5 bases, with 8 bases between them. This CDR3 spans 10 amino acids. DNA for the CDR3: TGCAGCGCGGCGGGGACTGAAGCTTTCTTT. This translates into CSAAGTEAFF.

The J gene is TRBJ2-3, the V gene TRBV6-1, with TRBD2 matching over 10 bases. J was trimmed by 5 bases and V by 10 bases; bases with no gene match: 9. Germline V CDR1 and CDR2: MNHNS, SASEGT. The CDR3 spans 14 residues. The CDR3 sequence: CATLSQREGDTQYF. In DNA form, the CDR3 reads TGTGCCACCCTTTCTCAGCGGGAGGGAGATACGCAGTATTTT.

The chain couples TRBV5-1 to TRBJ1-2; the match to TRBD1 covers 8 bases. Germline CDR1 SGHRS, CDR2 YFSETQ. V shed 4 bases, J shed 8 bases, and the junction held 4 bases outside the gene matches. This CDR3 is 12 amino acids long. Written as DNA, the CDR3 is TGCGCCAGCAGCCCTGACAGGGGCGGCTACACCTTC. Its translation: CASSPDRGGYTF.

The chain couples TRBV19 to TRBJ1-5; TRBD1 agrees at 7 bases. The junction had 8 bases not matched to a gene; V was cut back by 5 bases and J by 7 bases. The V gene's germline CDR1 is LNHDA and CDR2 SQIVND (reference sequence). The CDR3 extends over 14 amino acids. The CDR3 DNA follows: TGTGCCAGTAGTCTATACAGGGGTAGCCAGCCCCAGCATTTT. This translates into CASSLYRGSQPQHF.

This chain uses TRBV28 with TRBJ1-6; weak D call: TRBD1 (6 bases). Germline V lookup: CDR1 MDHEN, CDR2 SYDVKM. The CDR3 totals 15 residues. The germline V and J ends were trimmed by 7 bases and 4 bases, with 14 bases remaining between them. The CDR3 loop reads CASTKTGLYNSPLHF. DNA for the CDR3: TGTGCCAGCACCAAAACAGGGTTGTATAATTCACCCCTCCACTTT.

V usage is TRBV6-1 and J usage is TRBJ1-5; D gene ambiguous. The germline CDR1 and CDR2 sequences are MNHNS and SASEGT. Trimming left V 2 bases short and J 2 bases short, with 7 bases between. The CDR3 is 14 amino acids. CDR3 region: CASSEQRGNQPQHF. The CDR3 bases are TGTGCCAGCAGTGAACAGCGTGGCAATCAGCCCCAGCATTTT.

This chain joins TRBV2 and TRBJ2-2; tentative D call: TRBD2 (6 bases). This CDR3 has 15 amino acids. Trimming cost V 6 bases and J 9 bases, with 20 bases left between them. Germline assignment: CDR1 SNHLY and CDR2 FYNNEI. CDR3: CASSLGLPVSRELFF. CDR3 bases: TGTGCCAGCAGCTTGGGACTCCCTGTCAGCAGGGAGCTGTTTTTT.

The chain recombines TRBV7-9 with TRBJ2-3; D is perhaps TRBD2 (6 bases). Germline CDR1 is SEHNR and CDR2 is FQNEAQ (reference sequence). The CDR3 sequence is 16 residues long. V was pared by 0 bases and J by 0 bases, with 10 bases between. The CDR3 loop is CASSLAGTHSTDTQYF. CDR3 bases: TGTGCCAGCAGCTTAGCCGGGACTCATAGCACAGATACGCAGTATTTT.

Of note for this clone: One end of the junction fails to match germline, which may point to a read error. The gene calls are TRBV11-3 and TRBJ2-2; possible D gene TRBD1, 6 bases. The CDR3 loop spans 13 amino acids. From germline, CDR1 is SGHNT and CDR2 YENEEA. The CDR3, as DNA: TGTGCCAGCAGCCTAGACAGGTCCGGGGAGCTGTTTTTT. Translation gives CASSLDRSGELFF. The full variable domain, completed using reference TRBV11-3 and TRBJ2-2, is EAGVVQSPRYKIIEKKQPVAFWCNPISGHNTLYWYLQNLGQGPELLIRYENEEAVDDSQLPKDRFSAERLKGVDSTLKIQPAELGDSAVYLCASSLDRSGELFFGEGSRLTVL.

The chain employs TRBV2 and TRBJ2-7; no definite D call. The CDR3 loop spans 11 amino acids. The ends were cut back, 4 bases at V and 7 bases at J, with 8 bases in the middle. The V gene's germline CDR1 is SNHLY and CDR2 FYNNEI. Here the CDR3 DNA reads TGTGCCAGCAGTGGGGCACGGGAGCAGTACTTC. This sequence encodes CASSGAREQYF.

The V gene is TRBV5-1, the J gene TRBJ1-6; D unclear. Germline-derived CDR1 and CDR2 are SGHRS and YFSETQ. This CDR3 comprises 17 residues. The V end was cut by 4 bases, the J end by 0 bases, with 14 bases between. For the CDR3, the DNA is TGCGCCAGCAGCACTGGTCTGGTTCTCTCCTATAATTCACCCCTCCACTTT. Protein sequence: CASSTGLVLSYNSPLHF.

The chain recombines TRBV29-1 with TRBJ2-1, with a weak D call TRBD1 (5 bases). The CDR3 runs 14 residues. From germline, CDR1 is SQVTM and CDR2 ANQGSEA. The V end was cut by 3 bases, the J end by 0 bases, with 9 bases between. This CDR3 is CSVDGAYSYNEQFF. The CDR3 DNA is TGCAGCGTTGATGGGGCCTACTCCTACAATGAGCAGTTCTTC.

The gene calls are TRBV30 and TRBJ2-3, with 7 bases that match TRBD2. From germline, CDR1 is GTSNPN and CDR2 SVGIG (reference sequence). This CDR3 is 14 amino acids long. The junction had 6 bases not matched to a gene; V was cut back by 3 bases and J by 3 bases. This chain's CDR3 is CAWRTLGGTDTQYF. CDR3 coding DNA: TGTGCCTGGAGGACCTTGGGGGGGACAGATACGCAGTATTTT.

The V and J genes are TRBV2 and TRBJ1-2; TRBD1 matches at 8 bases. The CDR3 covers 13 residues. With V trimmed by 6 bases and J by 7 bases, 7 bases remained unmatched. Germline V lookup: CDR1 SNHLY, CDR2 FYNNEI. In DNA, the CDR3 is TGTGCCAGCAGAGACCGGGACAGGAGTGGCTACACCTTC. Translated: CASRDRDRSGYTF.

This sequence joins TRBV4-1 and TRBJ2-5; D remains unclear. The CDR3 is 16 residues long. The V end was cut by 3 bases, the J end by 1 base, with 15 bases between. Germline CDR1 reads MGHRA; CDR2 reads YSYEKL. CDR3 sequence reads: CASSHPSGQFQETQYF. The CDR3 DNA is TGCGCCAGCAGCCACCCCTCTGGCCAATTCCAAGAGACCCAGTACTTC.

The chain is built from TRBV9 and TRBJ2-1; 8 nucleotides match TRBD2. Germline trimming cut 0 bases from V and 10 bases from J; bases unmatched to any gene: 9. The germline CDR1 and CDR2 sequences are SGDLS and YYNGEE. The CDR3 loop spans 15 amino acids. The CDR3 loop is CASSVAAGGLREQFF. The CDR3 coding sequence is TGTGCCAGCAGCGTAGCTGCGGGGGGTTTAAGGGAGCAGTTCTTC. The full variable domain, completed using reference TRBV9 and TRBJ2-1, is DSGVTQTPKHLITATGQRVTLRCSPRSGDLSVYWYQQSLDQGLQFLIQYYNGEERAKGNILERFSAQQFPDLHSELNLSSLELGDSALYFCASSVAAGGLREQFFGPGTRLTVL.

This chain connects TRBV25-1 to TRBJ2-5; 11 bases are a match to TRBD2. This CDR3 is built from 17 residues. CDR1 is MGHDK and CDR2 is SYGVNS in the germline V gene. After removal of 4 bases from V and 4 bases from J, the junction contained 11 bases not matched to a gene. The CDR3 DNA sequence: TGTGCCAGCAGTGGGGGACTAGCGGATCTGCTAGGAGAGACCCAGTACTTC. Its protein is CASSGGLADLLGETQYF.

This clone has just a few counts. The V and J genes are TRBV28 and TRBJ2-3, with 8 nucleotides matching TRBD2. The CDR3 is 16 amino acids. The germline V gene encodes CDR1 MDHEN and CDR2 SYDVKM. V shed 3 bases, J shed 2 bases, and the junction held 7 bases outside the gene matches. The CDR3 spells CASSLSTSGDTDTQYF. The DNA of the CDR3 is TGTGCCAGCAGTTTGTCCACTAGCGGAGACACAGATACGCAGTATTTT.

V usage is TRBV2 and J usage is TRBJ1-1, with D maybe TRBD1 (6 bases). The germline gives CDR1 SNHLY, CDR2 FYNNEI. The length of the CDR3 is 14 residues. Trimming took 2 bases from V and 1 from J, leaving 8 bases between them. CDR3 nucleotide sequence: TGTGCCAGCAGTGAACAGGGGCCGAACACTGAAGCTTTCTTT. It yields the protein CASSEQGPNTEAFF.

The genes are TRBV5-6 and TRBJ2-5; possibly TRBD2 for D (5 bases). The germline V gene has CDR1 SGHDT and CDR2 YYEEEE. The CDR3 loop spans 15 amino acids. Trimming left V 0 bases short and J 2 bases short, with 11 bases between. The CDR3 sequence: CASSLAKSGQETQYF. CDR3 in DNA: TGTGCCAGCAGCTTGGCCAAGAGCGGACAAGAGACCCAGTACTTC.

In DNA form, the CDR3 reads TGTGCCAGCAGCTTGAGGACGGGGAGCTCCTACAATGAGCAGTTCTTC. It specifies CASSLRTGSSYNEQFF. The V and J genes are TRBV5-4 and TRBJ2-1, with a possible D match to TRBD2 (5 bases). The CDR3 has 16 amino acids. With 1 base removed from V and 0 bases from J, the gap between germline ends came to 11 bases. Germline V lookup: CDR1 SGHNT, CDR2 YYREEE (reference sequence).

The CDR3 protein is CANSNLPWAGPYEQYF. Here the CDR3 DNA reads TGTGCCAACTCAAACCTACCTTGGGCCGGCCCCTACGAGCAGTACTTC. This rearrangement joins TRBV6-4 to TRBJ2-7; D not resolved. This CDR3 comprises 16 residues. Germline V gene sequence: CDR1 MRHNA, CDR2 SNTAGT. Trimming took 10 bases from V and 2 from J, leaving 24 bases between them.

The chain recombines TRBV7-9 with TRBJ1-2; TRBD1 is a possible D gene (5 bases). The CDR3 is 16 residues long. V was pared by 10 bases and J by 0 bases, with 21 bases between. Germline V gene data show CDR1 as SEHNR and CDR2 as FQNEAQ (reference sequence). This chain's CDR3 is CATNWEDLDTNYGYTF. CDR3 in DNA: TGTGCCACGAATTGGGAGGATCTGGACACTAACTATGGCTACACCTTC. Using reference TRBV7-9 and TRBJ1-2 for the parts outside the CDR3, the full variable domain is DTGVSQNPRHKITKRGQNVTFRCDPISEHNRLYWYRQTLGQGPEFLTYFQNEAQLEKSRLLSDRFSAERPKGSFSTLEIQRTEQGDSAMYLCATNWEDLDTNYGYTFGSGTRLTVV.

The CDR3 DNA sequence: TGTGCCATCAGCCTTCAGGGGTTCGGCTCTGGAAACACCATATATTTT. It encodes CAISLQGFGSGNTIYF. The J gene is TRBJ1-3, the V gene TRBV10-3, with D possibly matching TRBD1 (6 bases). CDR1 is ENHRY and CDR2 is SYGVKD in the germline V gene. V lost 6 bases and J 0 bases, leaving 15 bases between the germline ends. This CDR3 spans 16 amino acids.